Shown below are 22 T cell receptor beta chains from a single sample sequenced in a study of T cell repertoires in cytomegalovirus infection. From the reads, TCRdb called clonotypes with MiXCR, one entry per CDR3 protein. The sample includes 250,000 to 300,000 distinct CDR3 sequences, less than 25% of them seen just once. No antigens are known for them. The material sequenced was cultured PBMCs, taken from culture after CMV antigen stimulation. The receptor source for this set is a human donor in good health (CMV status not recorded). Some clones in this sample may be carry-over from other donors' samples.

The chain is built from TRBV6-5 and TRBJ2-7, with TRBD2 matching 7 bases. The CDR3 is made up of 13 amino acids. V shed 8 bases and J 7 bases; nucleotides not matched to a gene: 11. Per germline, CDR1 MNHEY and CDR2 SVGAGI. The CDR3 nucleotides read TGTGCCAGCGCCGAAGCGGGGCTCGGGGAGCAGTACTTC. Amino acid sequence: CASAEAGLGEQYF.

This sequence joins TRBV28 and TRBJ1-5; no clear D gene. V lost 2 bases and J lost 0, with 8 bases in between. The CDR3 length is 15 residues. The germline gives CDR1 MDHEN, CDR2 SYDVKM. The CDR3 here is CASSLGRDSNQPQHF. The CDR3 region has the DNA TGTGCCAGCAGTTTAGGACGAGATAGCAATCAGCCCCAGCATTTT.

V usage is TRBV4-3 and J usage is TRBJ2-2; D might be TRBD2 (5 bases). The CDR3 contains 11 residues. Germline V gene sequence: CDR1 LGHNA, CDR2 YSLEER. Deletions cut 5 bases from V and 8 bases from J, with 6 bases between. Here the CDR3 DNA reads TGCGCCAGCAGCGGGAGAGGGGAGCTGTTTTTT. Residues: CASSGRGELFF.

CDR3 sequence reads: CASKWAGGNSGANVLTF. DNA of the CDR3: TGTGCCAGCAAATGGGCAGGGGGGAACTCTGGGGCCAACGTCCTGACTTTC. The J gene is TRBJ2-6, the V gene TRBV6-2 or TRBV6-3, with a possible D match to TRBD1 (7 bases). Trimming shortened V by 7 bases and J by 0 bases, and 16 bases separated the two germline ends. Germline CDR1 reads MNHEY; CDR2 reads SVGEGT. This CDR3 region has 17 residues.

V and J are TRBV6-2 or TRBV6-3 and TRBJ2-7, with D tentatively TRBD1 or TRBD2 (5 bases each). CDR1 and CDR2 (germline): MNHEY, SVGEGT. The CDR3 contains 13 residues. Trimming removed 5 bases at V and 2 bases at J, with 10 bases between. CDR3 coding DNA: TGTGCCAGCAGTGGGACCTTGGCCTACGAGCAGTACGTC. Amino acid sequence: CASSGTLAYEQYV.

This clonotype came up a few times. J is TRBJ2-1 and V is TRBV6-2 or TRBV6-3; 11 bases align to TRBD2. The germline CDR1 and CDR2 sequences are MNHEY and SVGEGT. This CDR3 is built from 16 residues. After removal of 6 bases from V and 5 bases from J, the junction contained 9 bases not matched to a gene. The CDR3 region is CASSLAGTSGNNEQFF. The CDR3 DNA is TGTGCCAGCAGCCTCGCCGGGACTAGCGGTAACAATGAGCAGTTCTTC.

This clonotype was detected only a few times. J is TRBJ1-2 and V is TRBV19; 7 positions match TRBD1. V was clipped by 5 bases and J by 0 bases; unmatched bases: 12. Per germline, CDR1 LNHDA and CDR2 SQIVND (reference sequence). This CDR3 is 17 amino acids long. The CDR3 region is CASSSGQAIRPNYGYTF. In DNA, the CDR3 is TGTGCCAGTAGTTCCGGACAGGCTATAAGACCTAACTATGGCTACACCTTC.

This rearrangement joins TRBV12-3 or TRBV12-4 to TRBJ2-1, with 11 nucleotides matching TRBD2. Unmatched junction bases numbered 12, after V lost 6 bases and J lost 5 bases. The CDR3 is 17 amino acids. In nucleotides, the CDR3 is TGTGCCAGCAGCCCTACAACTAGCGGGAGCGATAACAATGAGCAGTTCTTC. It translates to CASSPTTSGSDNNEQFF.

This clonotype was found once. V gene TRBV19 combines with J gene TRBJ2-7; 8 nucleotides match TRBD2. Germline loops: CDR1 LNHDA, CDR2 SQIVND (reference sequence). There are 15 residues in the CDR3. V gave up 8 bases and J gave up 2 bases; unmatched junction bases: 11. CDR3 residues: CASPFDGRVPYEQYF. In nucleotides, the CDR3 is TGTGCCAGTCCGTTTGACGGGAGGGTACCCTACGAGCAGTACTTC.

This clonotype turned up a few times. This chain links TRBV24-1 with TRBJ2-5; 10 positions match TRBD1. The CDR3 covers 16 residues. J was trimmed by 4 bases and V by 3 bases; bases with no gene match: 7. Germline V gene lookup returns CDR1 KGHDR and CDR2 SFDVKD. CDR3 sequence (DNA): TGTGCCACCAGTGATCAACCGACAGGGGGCGTAGAGACCCAGTACTTC. Amino acids: CATSDQPTGGVETQYF.

This clonotype was seen many times. The rearrangement uses TRBV7-8 and TRBJ2-3, with 14 bases fitting TRBD2. CDR1 and CDR2 (germline): SGHVS, FQNEAQ. The CDR3 is 16 amino acids. The V gene end was trimmed by 5 bases and the J gene end by 2 bases; junction bases not matched to a gene: 3. CDR3 DNA sequence: TGTGCCAGCAGCCCGGGACTAGCGGGAGTCACAGATACGCAGTATTTT. As protein: CASSPGLAGVTDTQYF.

V gene TRBV2 combines with J gene TRBJ2-4; D not certain. Trimming left V 6 bases short and J 0 bases short, with 15 bases between. Per germline, CDR1 SNHLY and CDR2 FYNNEI. The CDR3 contains 16 residues. The DNA of the CDR3 is TGTGCCAGCAGGGAGAACGTTAGACTAGCCAAAAACATTCAGTACTTC. Amino acid sequence: CASRENVRLAKNIQYF.

This clonotype was observed at least ten times. The chain couples TRBV12-3 or TRBV12-4 to TRBJ2-1; 10 nucleotides align to TRBD2. V was pared by 0 bases and J by 7 bases, with 15 bases of the junction left unmatched. The CDR3 length is 19 residues. The CDR3, as DNA: TGTGCCAGCAGTTTAGCGCGGGGGGAGCCGGGACTAGCGATTAATGAGCAGTTCTTC. It is translated as CASSLARGEPGLAINEQFF.

This clonotype was found many times. The genes are TRBV7-3 and TRBJ2-1; perhaps TRBD2 as D (5 bases). This CDR3 comprises 14 residues. Germline V gene data show CDR1 as SGHTA and CDR2 as FQGTGA. V gave up 3 bases and J gave up 6 bases, with 12 bases separating them. The CDR3 DNA reads TGTGCCAGCAGCTTGTTGGGTCGGGGCAATGAGCAGTTCTTC. Translated, it gives CASSLLGRGNEQFF.

This clonotype was detected only a few times. The chain links TRBV6-1 to TRBJ2-5; 10 nucleotides line up with TRBD2. The CDR3 length is 14 residues. The germline V gene has CDR1 MNHNS and CDR2 SASEGT. V shed 8 bases and J 0 bases; nucleotides not matched to a gene: 3. Here the CDR3 reads CASLSGRYQETQYF. Written as DNA, the CDR3 is TGTGCCAGCCTTAGCGGGAGGTACCAAGAGACCCAGTACTTC.

V gene TRBV28 combines with J gene TRBJ2-3; D gene unclear. The V end lost 7 bases, the J end lost 3 bases, and 8 bases lay between the germline ends. The CDR3 is made up of 12 amino acids. CDR1 and CDR2 from the germline V gene are MDHEN and SYDVKM. CDR3 residues: CASTAGTDTQYF. For the CDR3, the DNA is TGTGCCAGCACAGCAGGAACAGATACGCAGTATTTT. The full variable domain, completed using reference TRBV28 and TRBJ2-3, is DVKVTQSSRYLVKRTGEKVFLECVQDMDHENMFWYRQDPGLGLRLIYFSYDVKMKEKGDIPEGYSVSREKKERFSLILESASTNQTSMYLCASTAGTDTQYFGPGTRLTVL.

The rearrangement joins TRBV4-3 to TRBJ2-7, with a tentative D call TRBD2 (6 bases). Trimming stripped 4 bases from V and 1 base from J, with 20 bases between. CDR1 and CDR2 from the germline V gene are LGHNA and YSLEER. The CDR3 totals 17 residues. CDR3 amino acids: CASSPDSGGIGSYEQYF. For the CDR3, the DNA is TGCGCCAGCAGCCCCGACAGCGGAGGGATTGGTTCCTACGAGCAGTACTTC.

Note on this clonotype: One junction end disagrees with the germline gene, perhaps due to a read error. The rearrangement links TRBV6-1 to TRBJ2-7; TRBD2 matches at 10 bases. The CDR3 sequence is 14 residues long. Looked up from germline, CDR1 is MNHNS and CDR2 is SASEGT. CDR3 in DNA: TGTGCCGGCAGTTACGGGACTAGCGTCTACGAGCAGTACTTC. This gives the protein CAGSYGTSVYEQYF.

The chain is built from TRBV7-2 and TRBJ2-1; possible D gene TRBD1, 5 bases. V was cut by 5 bases and J by 1 base, with 9 bases left in between. The CDR3 consists of 14 residues. CDR1 is SGHTA and CDR2 is FQGNSA in the germline V gene. DNA of the CDR3: TGTGCCAGCAGCAGAGACAGATCCTACAATGAGCAGTTCTTC. Protein sequence: CASSRDRSYNEQFF.

This clonotype was recorded a few times. The chain employs TRBV20-1 and TRBJ1-3; D is possibly TRBD1 (6 bases). V shed 6 bases and J shed 4 bases, with 16 bases lying between them. Germline V CDR1 and CDR2: DFQATT, SNEGSKA (reference sequence). This CDR3 is 14 amino acids long. DNA for the CDR3: TGCAGTGCATGCGAACGGGGGCGGGGAAACACCATATATTTT. This sequence encodes CSACERGRGNTIYF.

The V and J genes are TRBV12-3 or TRBV12-4 and TRBJ2-1; either TRBD1 or TRBD2 may fit D (5 bases each). Trimming removed 7 bases from V and 9 bases from J, with 19 bases in between. The CDR3 spans 14 residues. The DNA for the CDR3 is TGTGCCAGCAATGCACGGGCGGCTGGGGGTGAGCAGTTCTTC. This translates into CASNARAAGGEQFF.

V is TRBV27 and J is TRBJ2-7, with a weak D call TRBD2 (5 bases). CDR3 length equals 13 residues. CDR1 and CDR2 (germline): MNHEY, SMNVEV (reference sequence). V lost 5 bases to trimming and J lost 5 bases, with 13 bases between them. CDR3 in DNA: TGTGCCAGCAGTCAAACTAGTCGCCACGAGCAGTACGTC. Amino acid sequence: CASSQTSRHEQYV.